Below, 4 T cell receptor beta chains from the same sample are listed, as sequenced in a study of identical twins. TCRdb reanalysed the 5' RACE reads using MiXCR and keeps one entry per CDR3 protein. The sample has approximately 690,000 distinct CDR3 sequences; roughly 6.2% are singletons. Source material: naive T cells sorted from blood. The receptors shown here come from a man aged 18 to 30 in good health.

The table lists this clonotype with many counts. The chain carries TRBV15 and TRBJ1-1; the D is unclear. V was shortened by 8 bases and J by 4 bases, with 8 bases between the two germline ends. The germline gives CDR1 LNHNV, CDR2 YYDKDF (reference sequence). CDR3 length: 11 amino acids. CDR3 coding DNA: TGTGCCACCTCCGGGATCACTGAAGCTTTCTTT. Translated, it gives CATSGITEAFF.

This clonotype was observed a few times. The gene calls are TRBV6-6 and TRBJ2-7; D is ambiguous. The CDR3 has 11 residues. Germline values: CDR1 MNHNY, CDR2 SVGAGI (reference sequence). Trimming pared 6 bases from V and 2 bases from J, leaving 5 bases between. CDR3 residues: CASRLTYEQYF. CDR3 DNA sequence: TGTGCCAGCAGACTAACCTACGAGCAGTACTTC.

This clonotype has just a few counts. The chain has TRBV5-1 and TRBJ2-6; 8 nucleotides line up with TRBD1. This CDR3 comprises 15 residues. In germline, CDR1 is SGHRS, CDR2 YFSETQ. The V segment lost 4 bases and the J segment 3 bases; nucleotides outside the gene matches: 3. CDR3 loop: CASSPGQVGANVLTF. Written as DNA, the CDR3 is TGCGCCAGCAGCCCGGGACAGGTTGGGGCCAACGTCCTGACTTTC.

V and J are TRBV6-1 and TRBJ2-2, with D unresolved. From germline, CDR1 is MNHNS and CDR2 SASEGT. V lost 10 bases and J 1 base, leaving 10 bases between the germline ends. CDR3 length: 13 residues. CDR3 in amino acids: CATTEGNTGELFF. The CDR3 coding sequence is TGTGCCACCACTGAAGGGAACACCGGGGAGCTGTTTTTT.